What follows are 21 T cell receptor beta chains derived from one specimen sequenced in a study of patients and donors after allogeneic stem cell transplantation. MiXCR, run by TCRdb on the RT-PCR reads, gives a single entry per CDR3 protein. The table includes about a million distinct CDR3 sequences, approximately 19% detected once. Material for sequencing was blood, either unsorted or a sorted T cell fraction (not recorded which). These receptors originate from a human donor who was either an allogeneic HSCT recipient or a stem cell or donor lymphocyte infusion donor (not recorded which). It is not recorded whose cells these are; they may come from a transplant donor.

This clonotype showed up just a few times. This chain uses TRBV29-1 with TRBJ2-1; 7 positions agree with TRBD2. V lost 4 bases to trimming and J lost 1 base; unmatched junction nucleotides: 16. This CDR3 has 18 residues. Germline values: CDR1 SQVTM, CDR2 ANQGSEA. In nucleotides, the CDR3 is TGCAGCGTTGTGTACAGAAGGACTAGAGACGGGTCCTACAATGAGCAGTTCTTC. It codes for CSVVYRRTRDGSYNEQFF.

This clonotype was seen more than once but under ten times. The rearrangement uses TRBV2 and TRBJ1-2; a possible D gene is TRBD1 (5 bases). CDR3 length: 14 residues. Deletions cut 6 bases from V and 0 bases from J, with 11 bases between. The V gene's germline CDR1 is SNHLY and CDR2 FYNNEI. The CDR3 region has the DNA TGTGCCAGCAGAAGCGACAGAACTAACTATGGCTACACCTTC. It specifies CASRSDRTNYGYTF.

This chain links TRBV7-9 with TRBJ2-3; 7 bases agree with TRBD1. This CDR3 has 15 residues. The V gene's germline CDR1 is SEHNR and CDR2 FQNEAQ (reference sequence). V was clipped by 4 bases and J by 5 bases; unmatched bases: 9. This CDR3 is CASSYSDRFQDTQYF. In DNA, the CDR3 is TGTGCCAGCAGCTACTCGGACAGGTTCCAAGATACGCAGTATTTT. Filled out from reference TRBV7-9 and TRBJ2-3, the complete variable domain reads DTGVSQNPRHKITKRGQNVTFRCDPISEHNRLYWYRQTLGQGPEFLTYFQNEAQLEKSRLLSDRFSAERPKGSFSTLEIQRTEQGDSAMYLCASSYSDRFQDTQYFGPGTRLTVL.

The chain is built from TRBV5-5 and TRBJ2-7; no firm D call. Germline V gene sequence: CDR1 SGHKS, CDR2 YYEKEE (reference sequence). V shed 4 bases and J shed 1 base, with 12 bases lying between them. This CDR3 region has 14 residues. The DNA for the CDR3 is TGTGCCAGCAGCCTGACCCTCACATCCTACGAGCAGTACTTC. It encodes CASSLTLTSYEQYF. Based on the CDR3 plus reference TRBV5-5 and TRBJ2-7, the full variable domain is DAGVTQSPTHLIKTRGQQVTLRCSPISGHKSVSWYQQVLGQGPQFIFQYYEKEERGRGNFPDRFSARQFPNYSSELNVNALLLGDSALYLCASSLTLTSYEQYFGPGTRLTVT.

This clonotype appeared many times. The rearrangement links TRBV12-3 or TRBV12-4 to TRBJ2-3; 7 nucleotides agree with TRBD1. V lost 7 bases to trimming and J lost 8 bases; unmatched junction nucleotides: 12. The CDR3 is 14 residues long. The DNA for the CDR3 is TGTGCCAGCATCCAGGACACTCCAGGGGGTACGCAGTATTTT. Encoded protein: CASIQDTPGGTQYF.

CDR3 amino acids: CASSPRGYGADDEQFF. Here the CDR3 DNA reads TGTGCCAGCTCACCTCGAGGGTACGGGGCCGACGATGAGCAGTTCTTC. The genes are TRBV18 and TRBJ2-1; perhaps D is TRBD1 or TRBD2 (5 bases each). The germline CDR1 and CDR2 sequences are KGHSH and LQKENI. This CDR3 is built from 16 residues. V was cut by 3 bases and J by 8 bases, with 20 bases left in between.

A few counts support this clonotype. The chain employs TRBV29-1 and TRBJ1-2, with D uncertain. This CDR3 comprises 11 residues. V shed 0 bases and J shed 2 bases, with 1 base lying between them. Germline V CDR1 and CDR2: SQVTM, ANQGSEA. This CDR3 reads CSVEDNYGYTF. CDR3 sequence (DNA): TGCAGCGTTGAAGACAACTATGGCTACACCTTC. The full variable domain, completed using reference TRBV29-1 and TRBJ1-2, is SAVISQKPSRDICQRGTSLTIQCQVDSQVTMMFWYRQQPGQSLTLIATANQGSEATYESGFVIDKFPISRPNLTFSTLTVSNMSPEDSSIYLCSVEDNYGYTFGSGTRLTVV.

CDR3 bases: TGCAGTGCTAGAGTGGGGCAGGGCAATCAGCCCCAGCATTTT. Translated, it gives CSARVGQGNQPQHF. V gene TRBV20-1 combines with J gene TRBJ1-5, with a possible D match to TRBD1 (5 bases). The CDR3 contains 14 residues. The ends were cut back, 1 base at V and 2 bases at J, with 9 bases in the middle. The V gene's germline CDR1 is DFQATT and CDR2 SNEGSKA (reference sequence).

The gene calls are TRBV15 and TRBJ2-3; 10 positions match TRBD2. V dropped 5 bases and J dropped 3; count of bases not matched to a gene: 2. The CDR3 consists of 14 residues. Germline V gene sequence: CDR1 LNHNV, CDR2 YYDKDF (reference sequence). DNA of the CDR3: TGTGCCACCAGCCTAGCGGGAGAGACAGATACGCAGTATTTT. This encodes CATSLAGETDTQYF.

This clonotype was detected a few times. V and J are TRBV5-1 and TRBJ2-3, with 10 positions matching TRBD2. The CDR3 is 20 residues long. Germline V lookup: CDR1 SGHRS, CDR2 YFSETQ. Germline trimming cut 0 bases from V and 7 bases from J; bases unmatched to any gene: 20. CDR3 DNA sequence: TGCGCCAGCAGCTTGGCCCGAGGAGAGGAACTAGCGGGGAACAGGAATACGCAGTATTTT. Translation gives CASSLARGEELAGNRNTQYF.

The chain joins TRBV2 to TRBJ2-5; either TRBD1 or TRBD2 may fit D (5 bases each). The V end was cut by 8 bases, the J end by 5 bases, with 18 bases between. From germline, CDR1 is SNHLY and CDR2 FYNNEI. The CDR3 consists of 14 residues. The CDR3 DNA sequence: TGTGCCAGCCACTTAAACGCAAGGGACGAGACCCAGTACTTC. Its protein product is CASHLNARDETQYF.

The V call is TRBV9, the J call TRBJ2-5, with 7 bases fitting TRBD1. This CDR3 is built from 16 residues. V lost 0 bases and J lost 4; bases outside the gene matches: 9. CDR1 and CDR2 (germline): SGDLS, YYNGEE. The CDR3 spells CASSVAGQTFGETQYF. The DNA for the CDR3 is TGTGCCAGCAGCGTAGCGGGACAGACCTTCGGAGAGACCCAGTACTTC.

There are a few counts of this clonotype. CDR3: CSAPRVPGAATQYF. DNA for the CDR3: TGCAGTGCCCCCCGGGTTCCGGGTGCAGCGACCCAGTACTTC. The chain links TRBV20-1 to TRBJ2-5; D is uncertain. From germline, CDR1 is DFQATT and CDR2 SNEGSKA (reference sequence). V was shortened by 6 bases and J by 7 bases, with 21 bases between the two germline ends. There are 14 residues in the CDR3.

This clonotype was picked up a small number of times. The chain carries TRBV12-3 or TRBV12-4 and TRBJ2-7; TRBD1 aligns across 10 bases. With V trimmed by 8 bases and J by 2 bases, 6 bases remained unmatched. The length of the CDR3 is 14 residues. CDR3 in amino acids: CASAPGTGAYEQYF. The CDR3 DNA follows: TGTGCCAGCGCCCCCGGGACAGGGGCCTACGAGCAGTACTTC.

DNA for the CDR3: TGTGCCAGCAGTTACTCGAGGTTTCCCGAGAGGGAGACCCAGTACTTC. Protein product: CASSYSRFPERETQYF. This chain links TRBV6-5 with TRBJ2-5; D is ambiguous. V lost 0 bases, J lost 5 bases, and 16 bases lay in between. The CDR3 runs 16 residues. The germline V gene encodes CDR1 MNHEY and CDR2 SVGAGI.

CDR3 region: CSASSVGGTGELFF. DNA for the CDR3: TGCAGTGCCAGTAGCGTGGGAGGTACCGGGGAGCTGTTTTTT. The rearrangement links TRBV20-1 to TRBJ2-2, with D possibly being TRBD2 (6 bases). The CDR3 loop spans 14 amino acids. Trimming took 6 bases from V and 5 from J, leaving 16 bases between them. Germline values: CDR1 DFQATT, CDR2 SNEGSKA (reference sequence).

Many counts were recorded for this clonotype. The CDR3 DNA reads TGTGCCAGCACCGAGACAGGGGGCTTCTACGAGCAGTACTTC. Its translation is CASTETGGFYEQYF. The gene calls are TRBV12-3 or TRBV12-4 and TRBJ2-7, with 10 bases matching TRBD1. The CDR3 spans 14 residues. With V trimmed by 7 bases and J by 3 bases, 6 bases remained unmatched.

This clonotype came up a few times. The chain uses TRBV7-9 and TRBJ1-2, with D perhaps matching TRBD1 (5 bases). Deletions cut 0 bases from V and 0 bases from J, with 8 bases between. This CDR3 is 15 amino acids long. Germline V gives CDR1 SEHNR, CDR2 FQNEAQ (reference sequence). CDR3 nucleotides: TGTGCCAGCAGCTTAGCAGGGGATACTAACTATGGCTACACCTTC. Encoded protein: CASSLAGDTNYGYTF. Combining the CDR3 with reference TRBV7-9 and TRBJ1-2 gives the whole variable domain DTGVSQNPRHKITKRGQNVTFRCDPISEHNRLYWYRQTLGQGPEFLTYFQNEAQLEKSRLLSDRFSAERPKGSFSTLEIQRTEQGDSAMYLCASSLAGDTNYGYTFGSGTRLTVV.

This chain connects TRBV7-8 to TRBJ1-5, with D possibly TRBD1 on 5 matching bases. Germline values: CDR1 SGHVS, CDR2 FQNEAQ. V was pared by 1 base and J by 0 bases, with 7 bases between. This CDR3 has 15 amino acids. The CDR3 spells CASSLGDVSNQPQHF. The DNA of the CDR3 is TGTGCCAGCAGCTTAGGGGACGTTAGCAATCAGCCCCAGCATTTT.

This chain uses TRBV5-1 with TRBJ2-3; the D call may be TRBD1 or TRBD2 (5 bases each). This CDR3 contains 17 residues. The germline V gene encodes CDR1 SGHRS and CDR2 YFSETQ. The V end was cut by 4 bases, the J end by 0 bases, with 18 bases between. The CDR3 coding sequence is TGCGCCAGCAGCCAGGGACCTTTATTCGCTAGCACAGATACGCAGTATTTT. Protein sequence: CASSQGPLFASTDTQYF. Based on the CDR3 plus reference TRBV5-1 and TRBJ2-3, the full variable domain is KAGVTQTPRYLIKTRGQQVTLSCSPISGHRSVSWYQQTPGQGLQFLFEYFSETQRNKGNFPGRFSGRQFSNSRSEMNVSTLELGDSALYLCASSQGPLFASTDTQYFGPGTRLTVL.

This chain connects TRBV4-1 to TRBJ1-5, with 10 bases identical to TRBD1. The CDR3 spans 13 residues. Germline V gene data show CDR1 as MGHRA and CDR2 as YSYEKL. V lost 9 bases to trimming and J lost 5 bases; unmatched junction nucleotides: 4. CDR3 nucleotide sequence: TGCGCCAGAGGGGGACAGGGGTATCAGCCCCAGCATTTT. This gives the protein CARGGQGYQPQHF.